Below are 7 T cell receptor beta chains sequenced from a single sample in a study of identical twins. A single record per CDR3 protein comes from TCRdb applying MiXCR to the 5' RACE reads. The sample carries some 600,000 distinct CDR3 sequences, about 7% recorded once. In addition, the sample was reused for a study of yellow fever vaccine responses in identical twins.

Source material: PBMCs. The origin of the receptors is a woman aged 18-29 years in good health.

This clonotype turned up a few times. The chain links TRBV9 to TRBJ2-7; TRBD1 is a possible D gene (5 bases). The V gene's germline CDR1 is SGDLS and CDR2 YYNGEE. The CDR3 loop spans 12 amino acids. The V and J ends lost 3 bases and 4 bases respectively, with 8 bases between them. The CDR3 region is CASSATEYEQYF. Here the CDR3 DNA reads TGTGCCAGCAGCGCGACAGAATACGAGCAGTACTTC.

The CDR3 is CASSHSINEQFF. The CDR3 nucleotides read TGTGCCAGCAGCCATAGTATCAATGAGCAGTTCTTC. This chain uses TRBV3-1 with TRBJ2-1; D unresolved. CDR3 length: 12 residues. V shed 3 bases and J shed 6 bases, with 6 bases lying between them. Germline V lookup: CDR1 LGHDT, CDR2 YNNKEL (reference sequence).

This chain links TRBV5-1 with TRBJ2-3, with 9 bases identical to TRBD1. The CDR3 runs to 15 residues. The ends lost 1 base at V and 6 bases at J; junction bases unmatched: 6. Germline V lookup: CDR1 SGHRS, CDR2 YFSETQ. The CDR3 sequence: CASSLLGTGMDTQYF. In nucleotides, the CDR3 is TGCGCCAGCAGCTTGCTCGGGACAGGGATGGATACGCAGTATTTT.

This sequence joins TRBV20-1 and TRBJ2-7, with D maybe TRBD2 (6 bases). V was trimmed by 0 bases and J by 6 bases, leaving 12 bases between them. The CDR3 consists of 13 residues. Per germline, CDR1 DFQATT and CDR2 SNEGSKA (reference sequence). In nucleotides, the CDR3 is TGCAGTGCTAGAGATCTGGAGGGATCCGAGCAGTACGTC. Amino acid sequence: CSARDLEGSEQYV.

The table lists this clonotype with a few counts. This chain uses TRBV5-1 with TRBJ2-5; 13 bases align to TRBD2. Losses at the gene ends were 2 bases for V and 5 bases for J; bases not matched to a gene: 9. The germline V gene encodes CDR1 SGHRS and CDR2 YFSETQ. CDR3 length: 17 residues. This chain's CDR3 is CASSLGLAGERRETQYF. The CDR3 DNA is TGCGCCAGCAGCTTAGGACTAGCGGGAGAAAGACGGGAGACCCAGTACTTC.

The sample holds a few counts of this clonotype. The chain joins TRBV29-1 to TRBJ2-5, with 7 nucleotides matching TRBD2. V was clipped by 5 bases and J by 5 bases; unmatched bases: 17. Germline lookup yields CDR1 SQVTM and CDR2 ANQGSEA. The CDR3 length is 16 residues. The CDR3 coding sequence is TGCAGCGTTCGTGTCAATGGCGGGAGTTTCGCGGAGACCCAGTACTTC. Amino acid sequence: CSVRVNGGSFAETQYF.

Remarks on this clonotype: An end of the junction differs from the germline gene, which may be a read error. The V call is TRBV20-1, the J call TRBJ2-3; 8 nucleotides align to TRBD2. The germline V gene has CDR1 DFQATT and CDR2 SNEGSKA (reference sequence). CDR3 size: 17 residues. The CDR3 DNA reads TGCTGTGCTAGACCCCTGAACGGGAGGGCTAGCACAGATACGCAGTATTTT. It encodes CCARPLNGRASTDTQYF.